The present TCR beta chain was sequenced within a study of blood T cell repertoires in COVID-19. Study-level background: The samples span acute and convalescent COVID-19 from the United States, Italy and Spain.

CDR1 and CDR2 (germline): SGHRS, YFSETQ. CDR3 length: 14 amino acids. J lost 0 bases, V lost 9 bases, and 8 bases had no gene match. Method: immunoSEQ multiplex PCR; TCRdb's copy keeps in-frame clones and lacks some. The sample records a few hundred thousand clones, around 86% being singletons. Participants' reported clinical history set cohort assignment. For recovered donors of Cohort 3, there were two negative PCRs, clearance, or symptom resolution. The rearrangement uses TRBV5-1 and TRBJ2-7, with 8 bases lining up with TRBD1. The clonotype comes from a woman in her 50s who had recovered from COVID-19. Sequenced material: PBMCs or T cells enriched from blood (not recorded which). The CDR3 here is CANSNDRGSYEQYF. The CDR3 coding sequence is TGCGCCAACAGTAACGACAGGGGCTCCTACGAGCAGTACTTC.